This T cell receptor beta chain stems from a study of PD-L1 blockade in urothelial cancer. Whole-study context: After treatment start, blood was analyzed at 3 weeks (second dose) and at 6 weeks. A median blood sample held about 140,000 T cells and around 80,000 unique TCRs.

Templates that were synthetic TCR analogs were spiked into each PCR. Clones were sequenced by immunoSEQ multiplex PCR, and TCRdb holds only the in-frame ones, with some missing. The table lists some 79,000 clones, roughly 82% of them singletons. The specimen comprised PBMCs, sampled around atezolizumab (anti-PD-L1) treatment. The source is a man between 65 and 85 years old with urothelial cancer.

The CDR3 bases are TGTGCCAGCAGCTTAAGCTCGGGGGGCACTGAAGCTTTCTTT. Translation: CASSLSSGGTEAFF. This chain connects TRBV7-3 to TRBJ1-1; the D gene is possibly TRBD1 (5 bases). V was pared by 1 base and J by 4 bases, with 10 bases between. Germline V gene sequence: CDR1 SGHTA, CDR2 FQGTGA. The CDR3 sequence is 14 residues long.